This T cell receptor beta chain is from a study of blood T cell repertoires in COVID-19. The V segment lost 5 bases and the J segment 4 bases; nucleotides outside the gene matches: 7. CDR3 length: 14 residues. Germline assignment: CDR1 SNHLY and CDR2 FYNNEI. Produced via immunoSEQ multiplex PCR; TCRdb's table is partial and in-frame only. The sample holds hundreds of thousands of clones; approximately 90% are singletons and the top ten take roughly 15%. Everyone who took part was roughly 18 to 89 years old, and they came from 24 US areas. Participant-given clinical history determined each cohort assignment.

The sample consisted of PBMCs or T cells enriched from blood (not recorded which). The origin of this receptor is a man between 18 and 29 years old who had recovered from COVID-19. The chain joins TRBV2 to TRBJ1-1, with 7 bases lining up with TRBD1. The CDR3 region is CASSQTGSGTEAFF. The CDR3 nucleotides are TGTGCCAGCAGTCAGACAGGGTCGGGCACTGAAGCTTTCTTT.